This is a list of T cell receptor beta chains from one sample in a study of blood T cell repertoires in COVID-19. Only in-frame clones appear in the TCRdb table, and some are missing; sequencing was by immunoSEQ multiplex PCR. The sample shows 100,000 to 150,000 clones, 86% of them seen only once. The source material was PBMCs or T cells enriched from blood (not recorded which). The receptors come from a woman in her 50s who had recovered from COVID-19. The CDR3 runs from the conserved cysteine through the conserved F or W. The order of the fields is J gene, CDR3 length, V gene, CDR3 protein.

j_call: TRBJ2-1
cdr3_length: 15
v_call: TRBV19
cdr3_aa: CASSIDLATLAGKFF

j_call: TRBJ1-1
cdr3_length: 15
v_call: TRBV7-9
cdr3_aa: CASSPSRGHTTEAFF

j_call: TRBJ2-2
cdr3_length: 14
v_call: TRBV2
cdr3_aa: CAIRPDSNTGELFF

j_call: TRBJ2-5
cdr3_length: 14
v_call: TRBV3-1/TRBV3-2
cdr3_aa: CASSHMGAQETQYF

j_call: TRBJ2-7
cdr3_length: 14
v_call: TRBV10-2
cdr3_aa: CASSGRGKGDEQYF

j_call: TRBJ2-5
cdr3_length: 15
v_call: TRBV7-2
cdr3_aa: CASSPQRIGSETQYF

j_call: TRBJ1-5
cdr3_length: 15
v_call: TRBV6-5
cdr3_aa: CASGIGAESNQPQHF

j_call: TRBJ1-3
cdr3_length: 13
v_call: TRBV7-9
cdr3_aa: CASTARKGNTIYF

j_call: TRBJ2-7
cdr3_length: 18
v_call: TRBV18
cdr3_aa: CASSPMSPGGLNSYEQYF

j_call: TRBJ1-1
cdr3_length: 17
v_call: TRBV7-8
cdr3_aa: CASSLDRVPRRGTEAFF

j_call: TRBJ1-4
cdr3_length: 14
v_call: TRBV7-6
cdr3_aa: CASRSDRQYEKLFF

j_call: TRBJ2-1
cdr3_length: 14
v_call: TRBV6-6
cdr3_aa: CASQGTRSYNEQFF

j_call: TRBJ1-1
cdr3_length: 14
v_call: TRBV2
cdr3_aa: CASSVEAVNTEAFF

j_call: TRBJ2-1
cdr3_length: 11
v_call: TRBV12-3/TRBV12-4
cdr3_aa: CASSLSRAQFF

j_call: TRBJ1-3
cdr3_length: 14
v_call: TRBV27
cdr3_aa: CASSTTRDKNTIYF

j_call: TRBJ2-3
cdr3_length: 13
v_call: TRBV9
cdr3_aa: CASSRTSGGAEYF

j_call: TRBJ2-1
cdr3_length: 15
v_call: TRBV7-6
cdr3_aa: CASSLVAGGTGEQFF

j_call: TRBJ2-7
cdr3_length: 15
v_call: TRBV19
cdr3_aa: CASSLGTGETYEQYF

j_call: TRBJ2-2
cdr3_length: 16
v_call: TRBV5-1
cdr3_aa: CASSTTGQVLPGELFF

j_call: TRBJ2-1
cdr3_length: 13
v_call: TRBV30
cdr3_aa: CAWSALAYNEQFF

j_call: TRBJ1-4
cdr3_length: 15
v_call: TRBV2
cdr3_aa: CASRGIQGHNEKLFF

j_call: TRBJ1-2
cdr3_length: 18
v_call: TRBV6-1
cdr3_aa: CASSEAGTGRRANYGYTF

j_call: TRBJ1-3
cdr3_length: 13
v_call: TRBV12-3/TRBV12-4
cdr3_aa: CASSYPGRNTIYF

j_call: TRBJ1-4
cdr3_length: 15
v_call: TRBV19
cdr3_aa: CASSTRQQSNEKLFF

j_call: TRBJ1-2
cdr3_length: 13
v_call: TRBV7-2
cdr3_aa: CASSRGRYYGYTF

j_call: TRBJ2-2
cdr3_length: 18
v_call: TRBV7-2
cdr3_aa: CASSLVVTSGGADGELFF

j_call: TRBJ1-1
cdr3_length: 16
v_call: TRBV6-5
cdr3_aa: CASSSGQTIMNTEAFF

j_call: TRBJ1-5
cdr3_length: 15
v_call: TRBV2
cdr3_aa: CASSEALRSNQPQHF

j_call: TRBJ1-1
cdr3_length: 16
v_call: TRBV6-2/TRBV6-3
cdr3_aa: CASSKLRTDSNTEAFF

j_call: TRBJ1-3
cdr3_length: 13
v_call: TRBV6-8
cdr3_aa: CASTGGLGNTIYF

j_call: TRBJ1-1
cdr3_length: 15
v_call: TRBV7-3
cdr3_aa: CASSYRGQPNTEAFF

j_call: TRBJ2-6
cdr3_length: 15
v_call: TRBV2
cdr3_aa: CASSERLSGANVLTF

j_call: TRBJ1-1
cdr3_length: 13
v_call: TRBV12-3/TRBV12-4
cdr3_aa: CASSLEENTEAFF

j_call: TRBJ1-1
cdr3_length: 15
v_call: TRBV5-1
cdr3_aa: CASSLDFRENTEAFF

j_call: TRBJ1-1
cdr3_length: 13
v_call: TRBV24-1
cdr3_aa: CATNYRGFIEAFF

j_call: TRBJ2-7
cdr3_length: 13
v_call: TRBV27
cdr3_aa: CASSWTGGDEQYF

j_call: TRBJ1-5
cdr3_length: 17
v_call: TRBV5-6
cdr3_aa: CASSSRWDWTSNQPQHF

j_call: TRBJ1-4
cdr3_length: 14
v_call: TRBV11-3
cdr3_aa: CASSPRQGPEKLFF

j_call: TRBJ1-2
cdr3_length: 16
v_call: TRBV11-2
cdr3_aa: CASSTPGGGANYGYTF

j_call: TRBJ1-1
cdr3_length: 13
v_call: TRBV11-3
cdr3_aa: CASRGRADTEAFF

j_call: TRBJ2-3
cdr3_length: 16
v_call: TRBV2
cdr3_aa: CASSEAVVSSTDTQYF

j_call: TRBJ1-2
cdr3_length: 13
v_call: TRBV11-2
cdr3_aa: CASSLDRGNGYTF

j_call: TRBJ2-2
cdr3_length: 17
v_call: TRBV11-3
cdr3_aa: CASSPGTSGGASGELFF

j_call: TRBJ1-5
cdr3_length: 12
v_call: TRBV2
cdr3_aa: CASSEMNKPQHF

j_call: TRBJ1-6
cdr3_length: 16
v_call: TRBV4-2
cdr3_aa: CASSQALVPGNSPLHF

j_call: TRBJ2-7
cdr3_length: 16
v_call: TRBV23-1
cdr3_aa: CASSHWDRGPPYEQYF

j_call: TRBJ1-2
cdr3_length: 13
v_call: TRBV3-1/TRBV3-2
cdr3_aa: CASSPDGLYGYTF

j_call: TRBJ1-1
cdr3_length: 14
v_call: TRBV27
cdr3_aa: CASSDRGGFTEAFF

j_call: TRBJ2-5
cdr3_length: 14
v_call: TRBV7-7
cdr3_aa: CASSLVDRQETQYF

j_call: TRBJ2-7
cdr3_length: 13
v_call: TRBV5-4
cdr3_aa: CASSPDYAYEQYF

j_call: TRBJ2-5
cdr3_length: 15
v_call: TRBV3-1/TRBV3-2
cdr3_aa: CASSQDQGGRETQYF

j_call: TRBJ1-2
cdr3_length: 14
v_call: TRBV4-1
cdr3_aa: CASSHPGQGKGYTF

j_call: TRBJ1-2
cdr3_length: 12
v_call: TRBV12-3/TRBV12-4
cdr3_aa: CASTNLDRGYTF